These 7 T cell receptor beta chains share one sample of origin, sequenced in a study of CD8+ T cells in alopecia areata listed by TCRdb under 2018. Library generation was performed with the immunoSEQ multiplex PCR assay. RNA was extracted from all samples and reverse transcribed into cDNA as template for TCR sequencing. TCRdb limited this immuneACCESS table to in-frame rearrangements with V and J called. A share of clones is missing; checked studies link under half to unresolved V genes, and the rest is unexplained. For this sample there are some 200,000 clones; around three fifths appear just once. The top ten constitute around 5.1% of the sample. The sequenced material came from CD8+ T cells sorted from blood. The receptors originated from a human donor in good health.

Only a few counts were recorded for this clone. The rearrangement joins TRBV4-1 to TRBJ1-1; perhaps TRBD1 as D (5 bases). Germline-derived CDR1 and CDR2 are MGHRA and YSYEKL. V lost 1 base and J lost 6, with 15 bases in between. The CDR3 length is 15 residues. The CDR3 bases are TGCGCCAGCAGCCAAGGCCCGGGACGGGCCCCTGAAGCTTTCTTT. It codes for CASSQGPGRAPEAFF.

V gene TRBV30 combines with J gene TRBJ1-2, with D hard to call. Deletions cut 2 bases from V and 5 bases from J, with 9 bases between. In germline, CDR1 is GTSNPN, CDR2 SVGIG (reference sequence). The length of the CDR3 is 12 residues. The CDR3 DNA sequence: TGTGCCTGGAGTATGTCGGATTATGGCTACACCTTC. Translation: CAWSMSDYGYTF.

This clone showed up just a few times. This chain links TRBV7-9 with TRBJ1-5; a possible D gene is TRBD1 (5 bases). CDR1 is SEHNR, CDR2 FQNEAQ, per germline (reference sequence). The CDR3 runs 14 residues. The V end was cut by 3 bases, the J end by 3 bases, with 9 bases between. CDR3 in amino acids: CASSLGGNNQPQHF. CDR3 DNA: TGTGCCAGCAGCTTGGGGGGGAACAATCAGCCCCAGCATTTT.

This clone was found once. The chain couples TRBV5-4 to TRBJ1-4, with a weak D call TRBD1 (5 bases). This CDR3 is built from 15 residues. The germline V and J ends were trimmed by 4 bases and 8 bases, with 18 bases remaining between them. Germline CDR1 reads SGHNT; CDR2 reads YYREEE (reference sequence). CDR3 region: CASSGGVGDQEKLFF. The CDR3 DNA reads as TGTGCCAGCAGCGGAGGTGTGGGGGATCAGGAAAAACTGTTTTTT.

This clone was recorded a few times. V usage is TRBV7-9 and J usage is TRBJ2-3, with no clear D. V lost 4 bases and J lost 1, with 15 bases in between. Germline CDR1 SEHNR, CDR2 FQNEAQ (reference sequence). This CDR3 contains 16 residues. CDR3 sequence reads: CASSSDLESGTDTQYF. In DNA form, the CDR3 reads TGTGCCAGCAGCTCCGATCTAGAGTCCGGCACAGATACGCAGTATTTT. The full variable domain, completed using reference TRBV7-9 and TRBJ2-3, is DTGVSQNPRHKITKRGQNVTFRCDPISEHNRLYWYRQTLGQGPEFLTYFQNEAQLEKSRLLSDRFSAERPKGSFSTLEIQRTEQGDSAMYLCASSSDLESGTDTQYFGPGTRLTVL.

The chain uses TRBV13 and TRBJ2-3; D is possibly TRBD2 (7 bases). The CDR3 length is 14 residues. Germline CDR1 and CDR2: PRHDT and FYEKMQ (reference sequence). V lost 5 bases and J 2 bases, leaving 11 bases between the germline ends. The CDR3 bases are TGTGCCAGCAGCCGGGGGGCTTCCACAGATACGCAGTATTTT. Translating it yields CASSRGASTDTQYF. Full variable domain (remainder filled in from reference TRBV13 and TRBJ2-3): AAGVIQSPRHLIKEKRETATLKCYPIPRHDTVYWYQQGPGQDPQFLISFYEKMQSDKGSIPDRFSAQQFSDYHSELNMSSLELGDSALYFCASSRGASTDTQYFGPGTRLTVL.

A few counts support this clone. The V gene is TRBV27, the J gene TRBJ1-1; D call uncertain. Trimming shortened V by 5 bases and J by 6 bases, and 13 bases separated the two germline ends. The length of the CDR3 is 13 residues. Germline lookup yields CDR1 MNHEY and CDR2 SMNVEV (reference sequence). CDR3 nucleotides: TGTGCCAGCAGTCCAGGACCGGGCGCTGAAGCTTTCTTT. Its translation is CASSPGPGAEAFF.